This T cell receptor (beta chain) was sequenced for a study of shared clonotypes between healthy human individuals. Sequencing was at deep level. Measured with immunoSEQ multiplex PCR; TCRdb has only the in-frame clones, and not every one. The sample shows about 2,500,000 clones, approximately 90% of them seen only once. Splitting the CD4+ cells yielded a CD45RA+ naive subset and a CD45RA-negative memory subset. Trimming stripped 4 bases from V and 7 bases from J, with 23 bases between. In germline, CDR1 is SGHRS, CDR2 YFSETQ. This CDR3 is built from 16 residues. Input material: naive CD4+ T cells sorted from blood. Documented subset: CD45RA+ positively selected. This receptor was identified in a man aged 18 to 30 in good health. The genes are TRBV5-1 and TRBJ1-2, with D unresolved. CDR3: CASSPPGGTAPRGYTF. In DNA form, the CDR3 reads TGCGCCAGCAGCCCCCCAGGCGGCACAGCCCCTCGTGGCTACACCTTC.